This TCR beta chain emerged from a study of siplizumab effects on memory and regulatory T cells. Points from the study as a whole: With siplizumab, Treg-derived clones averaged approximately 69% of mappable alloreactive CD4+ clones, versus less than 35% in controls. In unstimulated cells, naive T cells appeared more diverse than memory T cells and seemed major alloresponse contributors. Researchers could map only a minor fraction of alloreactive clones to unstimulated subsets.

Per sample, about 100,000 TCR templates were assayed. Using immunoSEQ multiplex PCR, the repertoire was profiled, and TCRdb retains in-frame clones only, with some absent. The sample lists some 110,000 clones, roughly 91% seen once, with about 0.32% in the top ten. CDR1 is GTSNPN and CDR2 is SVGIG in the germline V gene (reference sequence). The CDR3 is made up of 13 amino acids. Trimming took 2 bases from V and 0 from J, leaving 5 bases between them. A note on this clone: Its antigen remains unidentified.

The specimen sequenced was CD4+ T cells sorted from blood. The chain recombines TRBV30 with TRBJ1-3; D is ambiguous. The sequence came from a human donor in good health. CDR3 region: CAWSRNSGNTIYF. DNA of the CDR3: TGTGCCTGGAGTCGGAACTCTGGAAACACCATATATTTT.